At least ten counts were recorded for the clone carrying this TCR beta chain. Its target is unknown. TCRdb passed the reads through MiXCR, listing each CDR3 protein once. The table includes 800,000 to 950,000 distinct CDR3 sequences, over 25% detected once. The CDR3 sequence is 12 residues long. The germline V gene encodes CDR1 SEHNR and CDR2 FQNEAQ (reference sequence). V lost 5 bases to trimming and J lost 5 bases, with 6 bases between them. The source of the sample is a study of T cell repertoires in cytomegalovirus infection. Overall study: Matching HLA type and CMV infection were both indicated by public TCR beta signatures. Points from the study as a whole: Adding up the frequency of public TCR beta families identified people who carried CMV plus the relevant HLA. Clonotypes of TCR beta that were HLA-C-restricted and CMV-specific dominated the ex vivo response.

The chain carries TRBV7-9 and TRBJ2-2; no clear D gene. The sequences come from cultured CD8+ T cells from PBMCs, collected from culture after CMV antigen stimulation. The receptor's source is a human donor in good health (CMV status not recorded). Some clones in this sample may be carry-over from other donors' samples. CDR3: CASSPETGELFF. As DNA, the CDR3 is TGTGCCAGCAGCCCCGAGACCGGGGAGCTGTTTTTT. Combining the CDR3 with reference TRBV7-9 and TRBJ2-2 gives the whole variable domain DTGVSQNPRHKITKRGQNVTFRCDPISEHNRLYWYRQTLGQGPEFLTYFQNEAQLEKSRLLSDRFSAERPKGSFSTLEIQRTEQGDSAMYLCASSPETGELFFGEGSRLTVL.